This T cell receptor beta chain was captured by sequencing in a study of identical twins. V lost 4 bases, J lost 0 bases, and 10 bases lay in between. The CDR3 is made up of 15 amino acids. Germline CDR1 and CDR2: LGHDT and YNNKEL (reference sequence). Study-level findings and limits: Weaker excess twin sharing was observed in beta out-of-frame sequences. Abundant beta clonotypes from cord blood bore fewer insertions; memory repertoires lacked this pattern.

TCRdb re-analysed the 5' RACE reads in MiXCR, keeping a single row per CDR3 protein. Here the sample spans some 500,000 distinct CDR3 sequences, 14% being singletons. This clonotype came up a few times. Its target is unknown. These data are also associated with another study on yellow fever vaccine responses in identical twins. That investigation notes: Twin vaccine T cell responses reportedly seemed partly convergent, partly personalized.

The clonotype comes from a woman aged 18 to 35 in good health. Sequencing was carried out using CD4+ T cells sorted from blood. The J gene is TRBJ2-1, the V gene TRBV3-1; possible D gene TRBD2, 5 bases. Here the CDR3 DNA reads TGTGCCAGCAGCCCGGAGCGGAGCTCCTACAATGAGCAGTTCTTC. This translates into CASSPERSSYNEQFF.